This T cell receptor (beta chain) was observed in a study of metastatic and nonmetastatic thyroid tumors. About the research overall: Across blood and tumor or nodule tissue, repertoires from malignant and benign thyroid patients were compared with one another.

This CDR3 has 14 amino acids. CDR1 is MNHEY and CDR2 is SVGEGT in the germline V gene. The germline V and J ends were trimmed by 5 bases and 1 base, with 11 bases remaining between them. No patient received treatment before thyroid surgery. Study-level findings and limits: TCR beta diversity was reportedly significantly higher in malignant thyroid tumors than benign nodules, in blood and tumor.

Per the authors' pipeline: Using the CDR3 differences seen across clinicopathological groups, the authors built a distant-metastasis classifier for papillary thyroid cancer, which was meant to discriminate distant-metastatic patients. TCRdb used MiXCR to call clones anew from the PCR reads. The V and J calls shown here were made by TCRdb, not taken from the authors' results. The sample carries approximately 60,000 clones, just under 30% recorded once. This clone occurred a few times. What it recognizes is unknown. This clonotype was sampled from a female donor with papillary thyroid cancer or a benign thyroid nodule (not recorded which). Some clones in this sample may be carry-over from other donors' samples. The source material was blood. The chain has TRBV6-2 or TRBV6-3 and TRBJ1-2; D is unresolved. As DNA, the CDR3 is TGTGCCAGCAGTATCCTGAGGGATAACTATGGCTACACCTTC. Translation: CASSILRDNYGYTF.